These 22 T cell receptor beta chains were sequenced from one sample in a study of blood T cell repertoires in COVID-19. This table comes from immunoSEQ multiplex PCR, and its TCRdb copy is limited to in-frame clones, with some not included. Of about 160,000 clones listed, about 88% were seen once; the top ten hold 18%. Sequences were obtained from peripheral blood. The receptors were gathered from a man aged 60 to 69 with active or convalescent COVID-19.

The rearrangement uses TRBV19 and TRBJ2-5; 10 bases are shared with TRBD2. The CDR3 has 16 residues. J was trimmed by 3 bases and V by 2 bases; bases with no gene match: 6. Germline loops: CDR1 LNHDA, CDR2 SQIVND (reference sequence). The CDR3 sequence: CASSIMGLAGEETQYF. The CDR3 DNA reads TGTGCCAGTAGTATAATGGGGCTAGCGGGGGAAGAGACCCAGTACTTC.

The chain uses TRBV19 and TRBJ1-1; TRBD1 matches at 8 bases. After removal of 3 bases from V and 5 bases from J, the junction contained 2 bases not matched to a gene. Germline values: CDR1 LNHDA, CDR2 SQIVND (reference sequence). The CDR3 contains 13 residues. Here the CDR3 reads CASSMTGETEAFF. The CDR3 nucleotides are TGTGCCAGTAGTATGACAGGGGAAACTGAAGCTTTCTTT.

V gene TRBV6-2 or TRBV6-3 combines with J gene TRBJ1-2; D possibly corresponds to TRBD1 (5 bases). Germline V gene sequence: CDR1 MNHEY, CDR2 SVGEGT. Trimming pared 4 bases from V and 11 bases from J, leaving 20 bases between. CDR3 length equals 14 residues. This CDR3 reads CASSSRQFLIGYTF. CDR3 nucleotide sequence: TGTGCCAGCAGTTCTAGACAGTTCCTCATCGGATACACCTTC.

The chain is built from TRBV6-1 and TRBJ2-7; D possibly corresponds to TRBD2 (6 bases). V lost 1 base and J lost 3, with 7 bases in between. The CDR3 loop spans 13 amino acids. Germline loops: CDR1 MNHNS, CDR2 SASEGT. The CDR3 bases are TGTGCCAGCAGTGAAGTGGAGGGCTACGAGCAGTACTTC. This codes for CASSEVEGYEQYF.

This clone was recorded once. J is TRBJ1-1 and V is TRBV2; possible D gene TRBD1, 6 bases. V lost 4 bases to trimming and J lost 1 base, with 13 bases between them. There are 15 residues in the CDR3. Germline assignment: CDR1 SNHLY and CDR2 FYNNEI. CDR3 sequence reads: CASSGNRVQNTEAFF. The CDR3, as DNA: TGTGCCAGCAGTGGAAACAGGGTGCAGAACACTGAAGCTTTCTTT.

This clone was observed a single time. The V call is TRBV7-9, the J call TRBJ1-4; tentative D call: TRBD1 (6 bases). CDR3 length equals 14 residues. CDR1 is SEHNR, CDR2 FQNEAQ, per germline (reference sequence). Trimming cost V 4 bases and J 2 bases, with 8 bases left between them. CDR3 in DNA: TGTGCCAGCAGCTCCACAGGGACTAATGAAAAACTGTTTTTT. This translates into CASSSTGTNEKLFF.

Concerning this clone itself: One junction end disagrees with the germline gene, perhaps due to a read error. Written as DNA, the CDR3 is TGTGCCCCCAGAGTTGGACTGGGCACTGAAGCTTTCTTT. Translation gives CAPRVGLGTEAFF. V gene TRBV24-1 combines with J gene TRBJ1-1; no reliable D call. The CDR3 contains 13 residues. Germline V gene lookup returns CDR1 KGHDR and CDR2 SFDVKD.

In regard to this clone: Other nucleotide sequences in the sample specify the same CDR3. The rearrangement uses TRBV5-1 and TRBJ1-1; 8 bases are shared with TRBD1. V lost 4 bases, J lost 1 base, and 3 bases stayed unmatched. Germline V CDR1 and CDR2: SGHRS, YFSETQ. The CDR3 is 14 residues long. The CDR3 DNA reads as TGCGCCAGCAGCCCCGGGACAGGGAACACTGAAGCTTTCTTT. Translated, it gives CASSPGTGNTEAFF.

V and J are TRBV6-5 and TRBJ2-5; 8 nucleotides align to TRBD1. Germline CDR1 and CDR2: MNHEY and SVGAGI. The CDR3 consists of 13 residues. The junction had 1 base not matched to a gene; V was cut back by 4 bases and J by 3 bases. DNA of the CDR3: TGTGCCAGCAGTTCAGGGGGCGAAGAGACCCAGTACTTC. As protein: CASSSGGEETQYF.

The rearrangement links TRBV10-1 to TRBJ2-2, with a possible D match to TRBD2 (6 bases). With 3 bases removed from V and 2 bases from J, the gap between germline ends came to 16 bases. This CDR3 contains 17 residues. The germline V gene encodes CDR1 WNHNN and CDR2 SYGVQD (reference sequence). The CDR3 is CASSDRLPGDNTGELFF. As DNA, the CDR3 is TGCGCCAGCAGTGATCGGCTCCCGGGGGACAACACCGGGGAGCTGTTTTTT.

The chain combines TRBV28 with TRBJ1-1; 8 nucleotides agree with TRBD1. CDR3 length equals 12 residues. Germline V gene data show CDR1 as MDHEN and CDR2 as SYDVKM. V gave up 8 bases and J gave up 5 bases; unmatched junction bases: 4. CDR3 protein: CASRQGATEAFF. CDR3 bases: TGTGCCAGCCGCCAGGGGGCGACTGAAGCTTTCTTT.

The chain combines TRBV19 with TRBJ2-1, with 11 bases matching TRBD2. The CDR3 loop spans 19 amino acids. Germline V CDR1 and CDR2: LNHDA, SQIVND (reference sequence). After removal of 1 base from V and 2 bases from J, the junction contained 10 bases not matched to a gene. This CDR3 is CASSIAGSLAGGAYNEQFF. DNA for the CDR3: TGTGCCAGTAGTATAGCCGGTAGCCTAGCGGGGGGAGCCTACAATGAGCAGTTCTTC.

The chain is built from TRBV27 and TRBJ1-2; 8 nucleotides match TRBD1. This CDR3 comprises 17 residues. Trimming at V came to 5 bases and at J to 1 base, leaving 12 bases not matched to a gene. Germline-derived CDR1 and CDR2 are MNHEY and SMNVEV (reference sequence). CDR3 sequence reads: CASSPQAAGGGNYGYTF. DNA for the CDR3: TGTGCCAGCAGTCCTCAGGCGGCAGGGGGCGGTAACTATGGCTACACCTTC.

The rearrangement joins TRBV6-5 to TRBJ1-4, with 10 positions matching TRBD1. The CDR3 spans 15 residues. Germline assignment: CDR1 MNHEY and CDR2 SVGAGI. J lost 8 bases, V lost 2 bases, and 5 bases had no gene match. CDR3 in amino acids: CASSYGTGVGEKLFF. CDR3 DNA: TGTGCCAGCAGTTACGGGACAGGGGTCGGGGAAAAACTGTTTTTT.

The chain employs TRBV5-4 and TRBJ2-2; 12 nucleotides match TRBD2. The junction had 5 bases not matched to a gene; V was cut back by 4 bases and J by 4 bases. Germline CDR1 SGHNT, CDR2 YYREEE (reference sequence). The CDR3 is 16 amino acids. CDR3 amino acids: CASSGELAGGTGELFF. As DNA, the CDR3 is TGTGCCAGCAGCGGGGAACTAGCGGGAGGCACCGGGGAGCTGTTTTTT.

This chain uses TRBV20-1 with TRBJ1-5, with 9 bases lining up with TRBD1. Trimming removed 3 bases from V and 6 bases from J; junction bases left unmatched: 9. The germline V gene has CDR1 DFQATT and CDR2 SNEGSKA (reference sequence). CDR3 size: 15 residues. The CDR3 spells CSASKGQGGGQPQHF. CDR3 coding DNA: TGCAGTGCTAGTAAGGGACAGGGAGGGGGTCAGCCCCAGCATTTT.

This clone was found once. The chain recombines TRBV6-1 with TRBJ2-7, with 7 nucleotides matching TRBD1. CDR3 size: 15 residues. V lost 3 bases to trimming and J lost 2 bases; unmatched junction nucleotides: 7. Germline values: CDR1 MNHNS, CDR2 SASEGT. The CDR3, as DNA: TGTGCCAGCAGTGAGCGACGACAGGGAGCCTACGAGCAGTACTTC. Amino acid sequence: CASSERRQGAYEQYF.

The chain employs TRBV5-4 and TRBJ2-7; no definite D call. V lost 4 bases and J 2 bases, leaving 10 bases between the germline ends. Looked up from germline, CDR1 is SGHNT and CDR2 is YYREEE (reference sequence). This CDR3 region has 13 residues. The CDR3 nucleotides read TGTGCCAGCAGCCAAATAGAAGCCTACGAGCAGTACTTC. Amino acids: CASSQIEAYEQYF.

This clone has more than one count but fewer than ten. The gene calls are TRBV10-3 and TRBJ2-7, with 10 positions matching TRBD1. The germline V gene has CDR1 ENHRY and CDR2 SYGVKD. The trim removed 6 bases at V and 6 bases at J, leaving 11 bases unmatched. The CDR3 spans 15 residues. The CDR3 nucleotides read TGTGCCATCAGCGACCTAAGACAGGGGGCGGGCGAGCAGTACTTC. This codes for CAISDLRQGAGEQYF.

This clone was found once. The chain uses TRBV19 and TRBJ1-1, with D maybe TRBD1 (6 bases). The V end was cut by 7 bases, the J end by 1 base, with 10 bases between. CDR1 is LNHDA, CDR2 SQIVND, per germline (reference sequence). CDR3 length: 13 residues. CDR3 amino acids: CASTDRTNTEAFF. CDR3 bases: TGTGCCAGTACTGACAGGACGAACACTGAAGCTTTCTTT.

The chain carries TRBV2 and TRBJ1-1, with D hard to call. With 6 bases removed from V and 0 bases from J, the gap between germline ends came to 8 bases. The CDR3 contains 13 residues. The germline V gene has CDR1 SNHLY and CDR2 FYNNEI. The CDR3 DNA is TGTGCCAGCAGGCAGTTCATGAACACTGAAGCTTTCTTT. As protein: CASRQFMNTEAFF. Full variable domain (rest looked up from reference TRBV2 and TRBJ1-1): EPEVTQTPSHQVTQMGQEVILRCVPISNHLYFYWYRQILGQKVEFLVSFYNNEISEKSEIFDDQFSVERPDGSNFTLKIRSTKLEDSAMYFCASRQFMNTEAFFGQGTRLTVV.

This chain joins TRBV7-9 and TRBJ2-4; possible D gene TRBD1, 6 bases. V was cut by 3 bases and J by 6 bases, with 15 bases left in between. The CDR3 spans 15 residues. The V gene's germline CDR1 is SEHNR and CDR2 FQNEAQ (reference sequence). CDR3 loop: CASSLSQGYRNIQYF. The DNA of the CDR3 is TGTGCCAGCAGCTTGTCACAGGGTTATCGAAACATTCAGTACTTC.